The sequence of this T cell receptor beta chain was determined in a study of T cells in Graves' hyperthyroidism and ophthalmopathy. With V trimmed by 4 bases and J by 3 bases, 15 bases remained unmatched. CDR1 and CDR2 from the germline V gene are SGHDT and YYEEEE. The CDR3 spans 17 residues. TCR beta CDR3 region amplification was performed from RNA transcripts. HTBI primers were the set used in a first-round RT-PCR of the TCR CDR3. TCRdb independently ran MiXCR on the multiplex PCR reads; one entry per CDR3 protein. The data contain 700,000 to 950,000 distinct CDR3 sequences, about 35% of them singletons.

The source of this sequence is a woman aged 40 to 50 with Graves' hyperthyroidism. The chain recombines TRBV5-6 with TRBJ2-7, with 8 bases that match TRBD1. The sample taken for sequencing was blood. CDR3 amino acids: CASSTGTGIGVHYEQYF. The CDR3 coding sequence is TGTGCCAGCAGCACCGGGACAGGCATCGGGGTCCACTACGAGCAGTACTTC.